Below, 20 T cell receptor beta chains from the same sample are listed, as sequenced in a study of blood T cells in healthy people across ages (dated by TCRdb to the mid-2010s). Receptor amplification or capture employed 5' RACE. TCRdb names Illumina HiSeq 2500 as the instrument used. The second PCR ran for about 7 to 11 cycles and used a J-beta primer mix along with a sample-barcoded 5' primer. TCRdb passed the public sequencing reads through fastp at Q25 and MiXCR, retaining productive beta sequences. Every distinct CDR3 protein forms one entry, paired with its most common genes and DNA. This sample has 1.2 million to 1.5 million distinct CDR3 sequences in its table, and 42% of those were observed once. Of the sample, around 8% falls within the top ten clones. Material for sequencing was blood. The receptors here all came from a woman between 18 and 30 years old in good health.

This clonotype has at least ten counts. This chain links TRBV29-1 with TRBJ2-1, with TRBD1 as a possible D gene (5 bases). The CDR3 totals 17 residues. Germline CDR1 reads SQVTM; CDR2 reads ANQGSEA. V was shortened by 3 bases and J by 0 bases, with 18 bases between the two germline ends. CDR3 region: CSVDSLRALSSYNEQFF. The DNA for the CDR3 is TGCAGCGTTGACTCGCTCAGGGCCCTTAGCTCCTACAATGAGCAGTTCTTC.

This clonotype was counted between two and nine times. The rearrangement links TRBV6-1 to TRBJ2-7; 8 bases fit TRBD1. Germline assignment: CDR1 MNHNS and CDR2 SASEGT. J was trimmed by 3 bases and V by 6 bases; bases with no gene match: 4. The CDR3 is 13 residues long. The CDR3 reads CASRTGVGYEQYF. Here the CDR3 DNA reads TGTGCCAGCAGGACAGGGGTCGGCTACGAGCAGTACTTC.

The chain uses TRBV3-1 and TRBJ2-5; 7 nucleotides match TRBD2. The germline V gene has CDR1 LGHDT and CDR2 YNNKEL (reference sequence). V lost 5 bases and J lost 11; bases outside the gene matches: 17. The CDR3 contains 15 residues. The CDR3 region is CASSDLAGVPNEQYF. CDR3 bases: TGTGCCAGCAGCGACCTGGCGGGAGTCCCCAATGAGCAGTACTTC.

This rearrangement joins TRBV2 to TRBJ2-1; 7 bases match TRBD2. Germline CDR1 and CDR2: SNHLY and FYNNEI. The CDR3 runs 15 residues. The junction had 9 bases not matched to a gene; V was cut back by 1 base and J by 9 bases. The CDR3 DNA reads TGTGCCAGCAGTGAAGTGGCTAGCGGTACTACTGAGCAGTTCTTC. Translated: CASSEVASGTTEQFF.

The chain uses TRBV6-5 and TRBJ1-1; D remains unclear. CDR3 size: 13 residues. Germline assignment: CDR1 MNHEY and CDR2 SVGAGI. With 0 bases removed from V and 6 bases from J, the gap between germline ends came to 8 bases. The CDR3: CASSYSYFSEAFF. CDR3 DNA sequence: TGTGCCAGCAGTTACTCGTACTTCTCTGAAGCTTTCTTT.

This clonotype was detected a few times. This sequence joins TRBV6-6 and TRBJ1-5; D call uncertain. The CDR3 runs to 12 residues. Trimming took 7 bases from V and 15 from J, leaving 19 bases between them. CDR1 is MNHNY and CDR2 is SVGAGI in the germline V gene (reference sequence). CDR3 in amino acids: CASTLLSGSWHF. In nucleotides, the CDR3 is TGTGCCAGCACCCTCCTCTCGGGTAGTTGGCATTTT.

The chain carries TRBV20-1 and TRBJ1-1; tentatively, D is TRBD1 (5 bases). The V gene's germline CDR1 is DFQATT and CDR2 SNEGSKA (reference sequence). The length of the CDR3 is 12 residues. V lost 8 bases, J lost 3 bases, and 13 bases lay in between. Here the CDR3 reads CSRAVGDTEAFF. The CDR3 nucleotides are TGCAGTCGAGCGGTGGGGGACACTGAAGCTTTCTTT.

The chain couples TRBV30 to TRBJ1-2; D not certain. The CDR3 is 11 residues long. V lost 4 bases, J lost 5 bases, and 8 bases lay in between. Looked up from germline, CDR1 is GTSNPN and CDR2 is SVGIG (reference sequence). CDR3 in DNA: TGTGCCTGGACAGACCCATATGGCTACACCTTC. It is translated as CAWTDPYGYTF.

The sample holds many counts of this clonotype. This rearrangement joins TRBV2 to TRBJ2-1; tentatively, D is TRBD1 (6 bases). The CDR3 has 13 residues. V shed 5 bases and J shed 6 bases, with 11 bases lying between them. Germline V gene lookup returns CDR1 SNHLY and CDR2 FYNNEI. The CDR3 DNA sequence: TGTGCCAGCAGTTTGCAGGGGTTCAATGAGCAGTTCTTC. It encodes CASSLQGFNEQFF. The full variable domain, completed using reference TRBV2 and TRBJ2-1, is EPEVTQTPSHQVTQMGQEVILRCVPISNHLYFYWYRQILGQKVEFLVSFYNNEISEKSEIFDDQFSVERPDGSNFTLKIRSTKLEDSAMYFCASSLQGFNEQFFGPGTRLTVL.

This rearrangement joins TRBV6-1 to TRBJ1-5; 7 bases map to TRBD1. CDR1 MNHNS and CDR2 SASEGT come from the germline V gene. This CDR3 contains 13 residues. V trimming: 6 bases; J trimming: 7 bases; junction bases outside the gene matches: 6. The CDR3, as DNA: TGTGCCAGCAGGATTGGACAGGACCAGCCCCAGCATTTT. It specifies CASRIGQDQPQHF.

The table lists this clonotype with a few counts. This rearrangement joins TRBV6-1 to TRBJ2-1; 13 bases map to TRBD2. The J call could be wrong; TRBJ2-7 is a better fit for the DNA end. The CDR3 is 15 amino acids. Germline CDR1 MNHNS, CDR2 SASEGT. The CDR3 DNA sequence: TGTGCCAGCAGTAGGACTAGCGGGAGTTACAATGAGCAGTACTTC. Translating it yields CASSRTSGSYNEQYF.

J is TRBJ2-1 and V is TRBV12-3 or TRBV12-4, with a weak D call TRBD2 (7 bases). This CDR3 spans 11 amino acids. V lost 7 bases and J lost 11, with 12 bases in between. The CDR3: CASTRGGQQFF. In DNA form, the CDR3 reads TGTGCCAGCACTAGGGGGGGCCAGCAGTTCTTC.

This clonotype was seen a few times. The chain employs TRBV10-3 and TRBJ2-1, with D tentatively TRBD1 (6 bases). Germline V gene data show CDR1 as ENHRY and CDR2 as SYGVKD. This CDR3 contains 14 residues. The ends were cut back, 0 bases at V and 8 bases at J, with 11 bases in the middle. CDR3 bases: TGTGCCATCAGTGAGTCAGGGGGTAGGGATGAGCAGTTCTTC. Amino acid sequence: CAISESGGRDEQFF.

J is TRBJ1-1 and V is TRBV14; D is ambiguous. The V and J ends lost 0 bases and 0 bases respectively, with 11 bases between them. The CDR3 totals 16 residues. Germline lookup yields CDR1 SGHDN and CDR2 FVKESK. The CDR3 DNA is TGTGCCAGCAGCCAAGATCTTGGTCAGGTGAACACTGAAGCTTTCTTT. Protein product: CASSQDLGQVNTEAFF.

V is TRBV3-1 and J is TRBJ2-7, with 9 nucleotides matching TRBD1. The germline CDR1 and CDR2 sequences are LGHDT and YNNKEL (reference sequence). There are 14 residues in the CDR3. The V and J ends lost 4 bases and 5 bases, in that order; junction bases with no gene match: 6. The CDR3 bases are TGTGCCAGCAGCCGAGGACAGGGGAACAACGAGCAGTACTTC. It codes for CASSRGQGNNEQYF.

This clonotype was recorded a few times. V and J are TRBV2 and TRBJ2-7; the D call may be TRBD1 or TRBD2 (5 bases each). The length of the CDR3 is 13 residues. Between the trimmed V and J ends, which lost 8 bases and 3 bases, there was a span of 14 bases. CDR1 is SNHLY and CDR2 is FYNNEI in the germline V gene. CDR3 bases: TGTGCCAGCGCGATGGGGGTTGGCTACGAGCAGTACTTC. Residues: CASAMGVGYEQYF.

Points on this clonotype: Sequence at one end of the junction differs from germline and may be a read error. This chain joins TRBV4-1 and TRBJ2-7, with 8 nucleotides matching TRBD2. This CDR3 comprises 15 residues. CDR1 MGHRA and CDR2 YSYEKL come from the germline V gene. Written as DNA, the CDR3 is TGCGTCAGCAGCCAAGTTTCGGGAGGGCCCTACGAGCAGTACTTC. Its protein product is CVSSQVSGGPYEQYF.

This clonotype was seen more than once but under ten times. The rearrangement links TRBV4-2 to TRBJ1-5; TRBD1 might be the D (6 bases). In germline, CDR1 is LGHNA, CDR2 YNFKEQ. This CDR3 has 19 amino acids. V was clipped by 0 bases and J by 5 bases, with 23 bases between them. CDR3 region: CASSQDSFYGGQTYQPQHF. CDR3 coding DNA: TGTGCCAGCAGCCAAGATTCATTTTACGGGGGGCAAACTTATCAGCCCCAGCATTTT.

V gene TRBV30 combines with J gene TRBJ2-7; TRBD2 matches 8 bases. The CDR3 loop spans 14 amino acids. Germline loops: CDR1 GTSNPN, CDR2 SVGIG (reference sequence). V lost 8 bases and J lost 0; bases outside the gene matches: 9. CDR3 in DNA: TGTGCCCGTGCTACTAGCGGACACTCCTACGAGCAGTACTTC. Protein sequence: CARATSGHSYEQYF.

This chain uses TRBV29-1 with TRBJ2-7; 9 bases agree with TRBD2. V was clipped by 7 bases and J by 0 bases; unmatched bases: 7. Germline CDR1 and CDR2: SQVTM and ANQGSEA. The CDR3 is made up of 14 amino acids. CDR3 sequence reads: CSAADSGSSYEQYF. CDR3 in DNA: TGCAGCGCCGCCGATAGCGGGAGCTCCTACGAGCAGTACTTC.